This passage covers 23 T cell receptor beta chains from one sample sequenced in a study of Ad26.COV2.S vaccination and SARS-CoV-2 variants. The assay was immunoSEQ multiplex PCR, and TCRdb's table has in-frame clones only and misses some. The data show some 640,000 clones, roughly nine tenths seen once. Treatment noted: over 15 received Ad26.COV2.S at low or high dose, single or two shots; about 5 received placebo; per-sample allocation not given. Sampling occurred on day 63 after the first vaccine or placebo injection. This sample comprised peripheral blood, obtained in a trial of Ad26.COV2.S vaccine versus placebo. Receptors originate from a person aged 18-65 years who received the Ad26.COV2.S COVID-19 vaccine or a placebo.

The chain recombines TRBV6-1 with TRBJ2-5; 7 bases map to TRBD2. The CDR3 loop spans 14 amino acids. Trimming took 3 bases from V and 4 from J; bases not matched to a gene: 5. The germline CDR1 and CDR2 sequences are MNHNS and SASEGT. CDR3 loop: CASSDRTRGETQYF. Written as DNA, the CDR3 is TGTGCCAGCAGTGATAGGACTAGGGGAGAGACCCAGTACTTC.

The chain carries TRBV20-1 and TRBJ1-2; D gene unclear. This CDR3 is built from 12 residues. Looked up from germline, CDR1 is DFQATT and CDR2 is SNEGSKA (reference sequence). V was trimmed by 3 bases and J by 3 bases, leaving 8 bases between them. This CDR3 reads CSASEDHYGYTF. CDR3 nucleotide sequence: TGCAGTGCTAGTGAAGACCACTATGGCTACACCTTC.

This chain links TRBV7-6 with TRBJ1-3; D is unresolved. The germline V and J ends were trimmed by 5 bases and 0 bases, with 11 bases remaining between them. This CDR3 region has 15 residues. Per the germline V gene, CDR1 is SGHVS and CDR2 is FNYEAQ. CDR3 bases: TGTGCCAGCAGCCCTGAGGGTCTCTCTGGAAACACCATATATTTT. Its translation: CASSPEGLSGNTIYF.

This clone was detected a few times. The gene calls are TRBV19 and TRBJ2-7; tentatively, D is TRBD2 (6 bases). V was cut by 3 bases and J by 1 base, with 13 bases left in between. The CDR3 contains 15 residues. CDR1 is LNHDA and CDR2 is SQIVND in the germline V gene (reference sequence). This CDR3 reads CASSISIAVSYEQYF. The CDR3 coding sequence is TGTGCCAGTAGTATCTCTATAGCGGTATCCTACGAGCAGTACTTC.

The chain combines TRBV12-3 or TRBV12-4 with TRBJ1-5, with D possibly TRBD1 on 6 matching bases. The CDR3 consists of 13 residues. The V end lost 7 bases, the J end lost 7 bases, and 14 bases lay between the germline ends. The CDR3 region is CASNSQGSQPQHF. Here the CDR3 DNA reads TGTGCCAGCAATAGTCAGGGGAGCCAGCCCCAGCATTTT.

The chain is built from TRBV10-3 and TRBJ1-1, with a possible D match to TRBD1 (6 bases). V lost 3 bases, J lost 1 base, and 18 bases lay in between. The CDR3 has 17 residues. The germline gives CDR1 ENHRY, CDR2 SYGVKD. The CDR3 spells CAISDQLGGGSNTEAFF. As DNA, the CDR3 is TGTGCCATCAGTGACCAACTTGGGGGCGGGTCGAACACTGAAGCTTTCTTT.

This chain connects TRBV6-6 to TRBJ2-5; D possibly corresponds to TRBD1 (5 bases). CDR1 is MNHNY and CDR2 is SVGAGI in the germline V gene (reference sequence). Trimming stripped 7 bases from V and 0 bases from J, with 12 bases between. The length of the CDR3 is 14 residues. The CDR3 nucleotides are TGTGCCAGCAACCCCAGACAGTACCAAGAGACCCAGTACTTC. Protein product: CASNPRQYQETQYF.

This rearrangement joins TRBV30 to TRBJ1-2; D remains unclear. V was trimmed by 4 bases and J by 4 bases, leaving 16 bases between them. Germline CDR1 reads GTSNPN; CDR2 reads SVGIG (reference sequence). This CDR3 spans 14 amino acids. As DNA, the CDR3 is TGTGCCTGGAATAAAAGGCCCGAGGGCTATGGCTACACCTTC. It yields the protein CAWNKRPEGYGYTF.

The CDR3 DNA reads TGTGCCAGCAGTTTAAGGGACCCGGGACGCTACGAGCAGTACTTC. It specifies CASSLRDPGRYEQYF. The chain joins TRBV27 to TRBJ2-7, with D perhaps TRBD1 or TRBD2 (5 bases each). This CDR3 contains 15 residues. The germline CDR1 and CDR2 sequences are MNHEY and SMNVEV (reference sequence). Trimming cost V 2 bases and J 3 bases, with 14 bases left between them.

This clone was counted once. J is TRBJ2-2 and V is TRBV7-9, with D perhaps TRBD2 (6 bases). Trimming shortened V by 5 bases and J by 4 bases, and 20 bases separated the two germline ends. Per the germline V gene, CDR1 is SEHNR and CDR2 is FQNEAQ (reference sequence). The CDR3 runs to 17 residues. The CDR3 DNA sequence: TGTGCCAGCAGCCCATTGGCCATCGGGGGTTTCACCGGGGAGCTGTTTTTT. Translation: CASSPLAIGGFTGELFF.

V gene TRBV7-8 combines with J gene TRBJ1-1; TRBD1 matches 11 bases. The germline V gene has CDR1 SGHVS and CDR2 FQNEAQ. There are 14 residues in the CDR3. With V trimmed by 5 bases and J by 3 bases, 2 bases remained unmatched. CDR3 sequence (DNA): TGTGCCAGCAGCCGGGACAGGGGGGACACTGAAGCTTTCTTT. Translation gives CASSRDRGDTEAFF.

The chain has TRBV4-2 and TRBJ1-2; 9 nucleotides match TRBD1. This CDR3 comprises 16 residues. The junction had 13 bases not matched to a gene; V was cut back by 4 bases and J by 7 bases. The germline V gene encodes CDR1 LGHNA and CDR2 YNFKEQ. CDR3 sequence reads: CASSRLTGTGSGGYTF. The CDR3 region has the DNA TGTGCCAGCAGCCGGCTCACCGGGACAGGGTCGGGTGGCTACACCTTC.

This clone was seen just once. V and J are TRBV7-3 and TRBJ2-3; 9 bases map to TRBD1. CDR1 is SGHTA and CDR2 is FQGTGA in the germline V gene. The CDR3 has 17 amino acids. V shed 1 base, J shed 5 bases, and the junction held 10 bases outside the gene matches. The CDR3 region is CASSLNGGQGRGDTQYF. The CDR3 coding sequence is TGTGCCAGCAGCTTAAACGGGGGACAGGGCCGGGGAGATACGCAGTATTTT.

The V and J genes are TRBV12-5 and TRBJ1-1; D is unclear. This CDR3 spans 10 amino acids. The germline V and J ends were trimmed by 5 bases and 7 bases, with 5 bases remaining between them. Germline V gene lookup returns CDR1 LGHNT and CDR2 FRNRAP. The CDR3 coding sequence is TGTGCTAGTGGTCCTCGTGAAGCTTTCTTT. This gives the protein CASGPREAFF.

This sequence joins TRBV19 and TRBJ2-1, with D perhaps given as TRBD1 or TRBD2 (6 bases each). Per germline, CDR1 LNHDA and CDR2 SQIVND (reference sequence). The V end lost 6 bases, the J end lost 10 bases, and 22 bases lay between the germline ends. The CDR3 is 15 residues long. This CDR3 is CASSKEGLPGAEQFF. In DNA form, the CDR3 reads TGTGCCAGTAGCAAAGAGGGGTTGCCGGGGGCCGAGCAGTTCTTC.

V usage is TRBV11-3 and J usage is TRBJ2-7, with TRBD1 matching 12 bases. The length of the CDR3 is 15 residues. In germline, CDR1 is SGHNT, CDR2 YENEEA. The trim removed 3 bases at V and 6 bases at J, leaving 6 bases unmatched. In nucleotides, the CDR3 is TGTGCCAGCAGCTTTTCCGGGACAGGGGGCGCCGAGCAGTACTTC. Its translation is CASSFSGTGGAEQYF.

A word on this clone: This same CDR3 is encoded by further DNA sequences in the sample. The V call is TRBV7-2, the J call TRBJ1-5; D possibly corresponds to TRBD1 (6 bases). Between the trimmed V and J ends, which lost 5 bases and 3 bases, there was a span of 11 bases. Germline V gene sequence: CDR1 SGHTA, CDR2 FQGNSA. There are 14 residues in the CDR3. The CDR3 DNA is TGTGCCAGCAGCCTAGGGGGGAACAATCAGCCCCAGCATTTT. Its protein is CASSLGGNNQPQHF.

The genes are TRBV10-3 and TRBJ1-5; TRBD1 is a possible D gene (6 bases). Germline V gene data show CDR1 as ENHRY and CDR2 as SYGVKD. V shed 5 bases and J shed 6 bases, with 17 bases lying between them. This CDR3 has 15 amino acids. As DNA, the CDR3 is TGTGCCATCAGTTCTATACAGGGTTCGGGTCAGCCCCAGCATTTT. Its protein is CAISSIQGSGQPQHF.

The chain joins TRBV29-1 to TRBJ2-3, with unresolved D. The germline V gene encodes CDR1 SQVTM and CDR2 ANQGSEA. CDR3 length: 11 residues. V lost 7 bases to trimming and J lost 11 bases, with 16 bases between them. CDR3 region: CSAPRLGGQYF. Here the CDR3 DNA reads TGCAGCGCTCCGCGTCTGGGTGGGCAGTATTTT.

The chain joins TRBV24-1 to TRBJ1-4; a weak D match, TRBD1 (5 bases). There are 13 residues in the CDR3. V was pared by 10 bases and J by 5 bases, with 13 bases between. Germline V gene lookup returns CDR1 KGHDR and CDR2 SFDVKD. CDR3: CATQEGTNEKLFF. CDR3 sequence (DNA): TGTGCCACTCAAGAGGGGACCAATGAAAAACTGTTTTTT.

The chain links TRBV18 to TRBJ2-7, with 9 nucleotides matching TRBD2. V dropped 5 bases and J dropped 5; count of bases not matched to a gene: 7. This CDR3 is built from 14 residues. The V gene's germline CDR1 is KGHSH and CDR2 LQKENI. CDR3 nucleotides: TGTGCCAGCTCAGCCGGGACTAGCATCCACGAGCAGTACTTC. Protein sequence: CASSAGTSIHEQYF.

The chain couples TRBV24-1 to TRBJ2-5, with a tentative D call TRBD1 (8 bases). CDR1 is KGHDR and CDR2 is SFDVKD in the germline V gene. This CDR3 has 15 residues. Trimming stripped 6 bases from V and 1 base from J, with 14 bases between. Written as DNA, the CDR3 is TGTGCCACCAGTCACAGGGGGGGCTTCCAAGAGACCCAGTACTTC. It encodes CATSHRGGFQETQYF.

This clone showed up just once. The chain has TRBV19 and TRBJ2-5; perhaps TRBD2 as D (5 bases). The length of the CDR3 is 12 residues. Trimming pared 10 bases from V and 4 bases from J, leaving 13 bases between. Germline CDR1 is LNHDA and CDR2 is SQIVND (reference sequence). The CDR3 sequence: CATRGFRETQYF. In DNA form, the CDR3 reads TGTGCCACCCGAGGGTTTCGAGAGACCCAGTACTTC.